This TCR beta chain originates from a study of blood T cell repertoires in COVID-19. Per the original data handling: From reference gene primer amplification, estimates of nucleated cell counts were derived. Profiled with immunoSEQ multiplex PCR; TCRdb holds only in-frame clones, not every one. From that table come the V and J calls and clone size; the DNA was used to work out D and trimming. There are roughly 40,000 clones in the sample; over 75% occur only once, and over 8.5% lies in the top ten. This clone was observed a few times. The sequenced material came from peripheral blood. This TCR was sampled from a human donor in a cohort sampled during active COVID-19.

The CDR3 region is CASKGDSRTDTQYF. The CDR3, as DNA: TGTGCCAGCAAAGGGGACTCTCGCACAGATACGCAGTATTTT. The V gene is TRBV2, the J gene TRBJ2-3; D perhaps matches TRBD2 (6 bases). V lost 7 bases and J lost 1, with 12 bases in between. This CDR3 contains 14 residues. CDR1 SNHLY and CDR2 FYNNEI come from the germline V gene.